One sample yielded the 22 T cell receptor beta chains listed below, sequenced in a study of shared clonotypes between healthy human individuals. TCRdb's table, derived via immunoSEQ multiplex PCR, lists solely in-frame clones and lacks some. The data contain about 2.3 million clones, just over 90% of them seen just once; the ten biggest clones take up 0.39%. The sample consisted of naive CD4+ T cells from PBMCs. The sample's subset: CD45RA+ positively selected. These TCRs come from a man younger than 35 in good health. Some clones in this sample may be carry-over from other donors' samples.

Remarks on this clone: The same CDR3 is also encoded by other DNA sequences in this sample. This chain links TRBV28 with TRBJ1-2; the D is unclear. Trimming pared 6 bases from V and 1 base from J, leaving 3 bases between. This CDR3 spans 11 amino acids. Germline V gene lookup returns CDR1 MDHEN and CDR2 SYDVKM. Written as DNA, the CDR3 is TGTGCCAGCAGCCTTAACTATGGCTACACCTTC. This translates into CASSLNYGYTF.

The rearrangement uses TRBV28 and TRBJ2-5, with D perhaps TRBD2 (6 bases). Between the trimmed V and J ends, which lost 2 bases and 5 bases, there was a span of 9 bases. Per germline, CDR1 MDHEN and CDR2 SYDVKM. The CDR3 sequence is 13 residues long. The CDR3 DNA sequence: TGTGCCAGCAGTTTACGGGGGTGGGAGACCCAGTACTTC. Amino acids: CASSLRGWETQYF.

The chain recombines TRBV5-1 with TRBJ2-1; the D call may be TRBD1 or TRBD2 (5 bases each). This CDR3 is built from 15 residues. V was shortened by 4 bases and J by 0 bases, with 11 bases between the two germline ends. CDR1 is SGHRS and CDR2 is YFSETQ in the germline V gene. Written as DNA, the CDR3 is TGCGCCAGCAGCCCGGGACCGTACTCCTACAATGAGCAGTTCTTC. Protein product: CASSPGPYSYNEQFF.

The chain has TRBV7-2 and TRBJ2-1; D is unresolved. Germline-derived CDR1 and CDR2 are SGHTA and FQGNSA. This CDR3 region has 13 residues. V shed 2 bases and J shed 9 bases, with 11 bases lying between them. CDR3 in DNA: TGTGCCAGCAGCTTATTAACCCGCAGTGAGCAGTTCTTC. Encoded protein: CASSLLTRSEQFF.

This clone was observed a handful of times. The rearrangement joins TRBV7-9 to TRBJ1-2, with unresolved D. The CDR3 extends over 13 amino acids. Germline CDR1 and CDR2: SEHNR and FQNEAQ (reference sequence). Trimming cost V 8 bases and J 0 bases, with 10 bases left between them. The CDR3, as DNA: TGTGCCAGCCGAATGGGGACTAACTATGGCTACACCTTC. This codes for CASRMGTNYGYTF.

In its sample, this clone was seen once. The rearrangement uses TRBV18 and TRBJ2-5; TRBD1 is a possible D gene (6 bases). The ends were cut back, 3 bases at V and 2 bases at J, with 13 bases in the middle. Germline lookup yields CDR1 KGHSH and CDR2 LQKENI. This CDR3 is 15 amino acids long. The CDR3 spells CASSPRDNSQETQYF. Here the CDR3 DNA reads TGTGCCAGCTCACCTCGGGACAACTCTCAAGAGACCCAGTACTTC.

The chain has TRBV5-1 and TRBJ2-2; no reliable D call. This CDR3 is 13 amino acids long. Trimming removed 2 bases at V and 7 bases at J, with 9 bases between. CDR1 is SGHRS, CDR2 YFSETQ, per germline. This CDR3 is CASSLLSGGELFF. CDR3 coding DNA: TGCGCCAGCAGCTTACTCTCCGGCGGGGAGCTGTTTTTT.

The V call is TRBV25-1, the J call TRBJ2-3, with 8 nucleotides matching TRBD2. V lost 2 bases and J lost 4; bases outside the gene matches: 8. The CDR3 covers 16 residues. The germline V gene has CDR1 MGHDK and CDR2 SYGVNS. This CDR3 reads CASSEHGGGRSDTQYF. CDR3 DNA sequence: TGTGCCAGCAGTGAACACGGCGGCGGGAGGTCAGATACGCAGTATTTT.

The chain is built from TRBV10-2 and TRBJ2-5; no firm D call. Trimming took 9 bases from V and 5 from J, leaving 16 bases between them. The CDR3 is made up of 13 amino acids. Germline CDR1 WSHSY, CDR2 SAAADI. CDR3 bases: TGCGCCAGTCATCAAGGTGCATACGAGACCCAGTACTTC. It is translated as CASHQGAYETQYF.

V gene TRBV15 combines with J gene TRBJ2-3; 8 nucleotides agree with TRBD2. Germline CDR1 LNHNV, CDR2 YYDKDF (reference sequence). The CDR3 totals 17 residues. The trim removed 1 base at V and 5 bases at J, leaving 11 bases unmatched. The CDR3 nucleotides are TGTGCCACCAGCAGAGGGGCGGGAGGTCCCAGGGGAGATACGCAGTATTTT. Translated, it gives CATSRGAGGPRGDTQYF.

To note about this clone: The same CDR3 is also encoded by other DNA sequences in this sample. The rearrangement uses TRBV5-1 and TRBJ2-5; no firm D call. From germline, CDR1 is SGHRS and CDR2 YFSETQ. Trimming removed 0 bases from V and 5 bases from J, with 8 bases in between. The CDR3 is 13 residues long. For the CDR3, the DNA is TGCGCCAGCAGCTTGGCGGTCGGGGAGACCCAGTACTTC. Its protein product is CASSLAVGETQYF. Using reference TRBV5-1 and TRBJ2-5 for the parts outside the CDR3, the full variable domain is KAGVTQTPRYLIKTRGQQVTLSCSPISGHRSVSWYQQTPGQGLQFLFEYFSETQRNKGNFPGRFSGRQFSNSRSEMNVSTLELGDSALYLCASSLAVGETQYFGPGTRLLVL.

The chain has TRBV5-6 and TRBJ1-1; D possibly corresponds to TRBD1 (5 bases). The germline V gene has CDR1 SGHDT and CDR2 YYEEEE. CDR3 size: 15 residues. Trimming removed 0 bases from V and 1 base from J, with 10 bases in between. CDR3 sequence reads: CASSLVPGGNTEAFF. CDR3 nucleotide sequence: TGTGCCAGCAGCTTGGTTCCCGGGGGGAACACTGAAGCTTTCTTT.

This sequence joins TRBV18 and TRBJ1-4; D remains ambiguous. The V end lost 6 bases, the J end lost 3 bases, and 17 bases lay between the germline ends. The length of the CDR3 is 16 residues. Germline lookup yields CDR1 KGHSH and CDR2 LQKENI. The CDR3 nucleotides read TGTGCCAGCTCCCGATACACGTGGGGTGCTAATGAAAAACTGTTTTTT. Translation gives CASSRYTWGANEKLFF.

The chain combines TRBV21-1 with TRBJ1-5; the listed D gene, TRBD1, was not tested against the DNA. TRBV21-1 counts as a pseudogene. The CDR3 consists of 14 residues. The CDR3 protein is CASTETEKGQPQHF. Written as DNA, the CDR3 is TGTGCCAGCACCGAGACAGAGAAAGGTCAGCCCCAGCATTTT.

V usage is TRBV18 and J usage is TRBJ2-7, with D perhaps given as TRBD1 or TRBD2 (6 bases each). Germline V lookup: CDR1 KGHSH, CDR2 LQKENI. This CDR3 is 15 amino acids long. Trimming took off 3 bases at V and 2 bases at J, with 14 bases between the two ends. Written as DNA, the CDR3 is TGTGCCAGCTCACCCGGGGGCAGGGCCACCTACGAGCAGTACTTC. Translating it yields CASSPGGRATYEQYF.

The chain employs TRBV15 and TRBJ1-2, with TRBD1 as a possible D gene (5 bases). The CDR3 runs to 15 residues. Trimming removed 0 bases at V and 6 bases at J, with 14 bases between. Germline V gene data show CDR1 as LNHNV and CDR2 as YYDKDF (reference sequence). The CDR3 DNA follows: TGTGCCACCAGCAGAGATGGAAGGGGAGGCCATGGCTACACCTTC. Translation: CATSRDGRGGHGYTF.

This sequence joins TRBV7-6 and TRBJ1-2; perhaps TRBD1 as D (5 bases). The germline V gene encodes CDR1 SGHVS and CDR2 FNYEAQ. The germline V and J ends were trimmed by 2 bases and 8 bases, with 18 bases remaining between them. The CDR3 loop spans 15 amino acids. CDR3 residues: CASSLLQGPRGGYTF. The CDR3 DNA reads as TGTGCCAGCAGCTTATTGCAGGGACCGCGGGGAGGCTACACCTTC.

The gene calls are TRBV28 and TRBJ2-7; TRBD2 agrees at 15 bases. Looked up from germline, CDR1 is MDHEN and CDR2 is SYDVKM. The CDR3 has 16 residues. The V segment lost 5 bases and the J segment 6 bases; nucleotides outside the gene matches: 8. The CDR3 coding sequence is TGTGCCAGCAGTCCGGCCGGGACTAGCGGGAGGACCGAGCAGTACTTC. It yields the protein CASSPAGTSGRTEQYF.

V gene TRBV28 combines with J gene TRBJ2-3; D is uncertain. The CDR3 length is 12 residues. Germline V gives CDR1 MDHEN, CDR2 SYDVKM. Between the trimmed V and J ends, which lost 7 bases and 2 bases, there was a span of 7 bases. CDR3 sequence (DNA): TGTGCCAGCACCCCGGCCACAGATACGCAGTATTTT. Amino acid sequence: CASTPATDTQYF.

This clone was seen once. The CDR3 region has the DNA TGCAGCGTTGGGGACAGGGGCCGAGAGACCCAGTACTTC. It codes for CSVGDRGRETQYF. V is TRBV29-1 and J is TRBJ2-5, with 10 positions matching TRBD1. This CDR3 is 13 amino acids long. Trimming took 4 bases from V and 4 from J; bases not matched to a gene: 3. CDR1 and CDR2 from the germline V gene are SQVTM and ANQGSEA.

The V and J genes are TRBV5-1 and TRBJ1-5; D call uncertain. The germline V gene has CDR1 SGHRS and CDR2 YFSETQ. The ends were cut back, 1 base at V and 3 bases at J, with 8 bases in the middle. The CDR3 runs to 14 residues. DNA for the CDR3: TGCGCCAGCAGCTTGAATTCAAACAATCAGCCCCAGCATTTT. Residues: CASSLNSNNQPQHF.

This clone was observed a few times. The chain joins TRBV27 to TRBJ1-2, with 8 bases matching TRBD1. The CDR3 spans 17 residues. The germline V gene has CDR1 MNHEY and CDR2 SMNVEV (reference sequence). Losses at the gene ends were 0 bases for V and 4 bases for J; bases not matched to a gene: 10. The CDR3: CASSLSTLRGRSYGYTF. The CDR3 DNA reads TGTGCCAGCAGTTTATCGACTCTCAGGGGGCGCAGCTATGGCTACACCTTC.